This TCR beta chain was sequenced during a study of T cells in Graves' hyperthyroidism and ophthalmopathy. Study-wide results and caveats: Stable hyperthyroidism was separated from ophthalmopathy by a model based on 13 V-J features.

Patients aged 18 to 65 had newly diagnosed hyperthyroidism lasting under 2 months. Any patient presenting with uncontrolled infection, other autoimmune disease, pregnancy or lactation was left out. The V end lost 5 bases, the J end lost 3 bases, and 11 bases lay between the germline ends. Germline CDR1 reads MNHNS; CDR2 reads SASEGT. The CDR3 is made up of 13 amino acids. This clonotype was detected ten times or more. Its antigen is unknown. Amplification of TCR beta CDR3 regions was performed using RNA transcripts as template. The HTBI set primed first-round TCR CDR3 RT-PCR. TCRdb recomputed calls from the multiplex PCR reads with MiXCR, one row per CDR3 protein. The sample lists approximately 430,000 distinct CDR3 sequences; 15% to 19% were seen once.

This TCR was sampled from a woman aged 18-29 years with Graves' hyperthyroidism. Sequencing was performed on blood. This sequence joins TRBV6-1 and TRBJ2-7; D uncertain. Written as DNA, the CDR3 is TGTGCCAGCAGTCGACTTATTATCTACGAGCAGTACTTC. It specifies CASSRLIIYEQYF.